A selection of T cell receptor beta chains follows, all from one sample in a study of CD8 T cells in Susac syndrome. TCRdb fed the immunoSEQ multiplex PCR reads into MiXCR, producing one record per CDR3 protein. The sample has about 73,000 distinct CDR3 sequences; about 95% are singletons. The sequencing sample was made of CD8+ T cells from PBMCs. Source of these receptors: a human donor with multiple sclerosis. Both conserved end residues are part of each CDR3. The D gene is left open where the match is weak. Size tells how often a clone was seen (once, few, many) or the class of an expanded clone, and some rows leave it out.

D gene: TRBD1; clone size: once; V gene: TRBV9; J gene: TRBJ2-3; CDR3 protein: CASSVLGGGTDTQYF; CDR3 DNA: TGTGCCAGCAGCGTATTAGGGGGCGGCACAGATACGCAGTATTTT
D gene: NA; clone size: NA; V gene: TRBV18; J gene: TRBJ2-2; CDR3 protein: CASSPPDPNTGELFF; CDR3 DNA: TGTGCCAGCTCACCACCCGACCCGAACACCGGGGAGCTGTTTTTT
D gene: NA; clone size: NA; V gene: TRBV20-1; J gene: TRBJ2-1; CDR3 protein: CSARSPDGYNEQFF; CDR3 DNA: TGCAGTGCTAGGTCCCCGGACGGGTACAATGAGCAGTTCTTC
D gene: TRBD2; clone size: NA; V gene: TRBV13; J gene: TRBJ2-1; CDR3 protein: CASSSTHTSGGYNEQFF; CDR3 DNA: TGTGCCAGCAGCTCCACCCATACTAGCGGGGGTTACAATGAGCAGTTCTTC
D gene: NA; clone size: NA; V gene: TRBV6-5; J gene: TRBJ1-1; CDR3 protein: CASSELGVVTEAFF; CDR3 DNA: TGTGCCAGCAGTGAACTAGGGGTGGTCACTGAAGCTTTCTTT
D gene: NA; clone size: NA; V gene: TRBV7-9; J gene: TRBJ2-6; CDR3 protein: CASLRTGANVLTF; CDR3 DNA: TGTGCCAGCCTCCGAACTGGGGCCAACGTCCTGACTTTC
D gene: NA; clone size: NA; V gene: TRBV3-1; J gene: TRBJ2-1; CDR3 protein: CASSQDSPAGYNEQFF; CDR3 DNA: TGTGCCAGCAGCCAAGATTCTCCAGCGGGCTACAATGAGCAGTTCTTC
D gene: TRBD2; clone size: NA; V gene: TRBV27; J gene: TRBJ2-1; CDR3 protein: CASSLGRGAHNEQFF; CDR3 DNA: TGTGCCAGCAGTTTAGGGCGGGGGGCCCACAATGAGCAGTTCTTC
D gene: TRBD1; clone size: NA; V gene: TRBV19; J gene: TRBJ1-5; CDR3 protein: CASSATGGAGQPQHF; CDR3 DNA: TGTGCCAGTAGTGCAACAGGGGGCGCGGGTCAGCCCCAGCATTTT
D gene: NA; clone size: NA; V gene: TRBV2; J gene: TRBJ2-7; CDR3 protein: CASEGGSIYEQYF; CDR3 DNA: TGTGCCAGCGAGGGTGGCTCGATTTACGAGCAGTACTTC
D gene: TRBD1; clone size: NA; V gene: TRBV28; J gene: TRBJ2-1; CDR3 protein: CASRPTWTGPYNEQFF; CDR3 DNA: TGTGCCAGCAGGCCTACCTGGACAGGGCCCTACAATGAGCAGTTCTTC
D gene: NA; clone size: NA; V gene: TRBV6-2/TRBV6-3; J gene: TRBJ2-7; CDR3 protein: CASSYAGSLNEQYF; CDR3 DNA: TGTGCCAGCAGTTATGCCGGGAGCCTGAACGAGCAGTACTTC
D gene: NA; clone size: NA; V gene: TRBV27; J gene: TRBJ2-1; CDR3 protein: CAIQGSSYNEQFF; CDR3 DNA: TGTGCCATCCAGGGTAGCTCCTACAATGAGCAGTTCTTC
D gene: TRBD1; clone size: NA; V gene: TRBV27; J gene: TRBJ1-1; CDR3 protein: CASGTGTGGLEAFF; CDR3 DNA: TGTGCCAGCGGCACGGGGACAGGGGGCCTTGAAGCTTTCTTT
D gene: NA; clone size: NA; V gene: TRBV4-3; J gene: TRBJ2-1; CDR3 protein: CASSLSPGSNEQFF; CDR3 DNA: TGCGCCAGCAGCCTCTCGCCCGGGAGCAATGAGCAGTTCTTC
D gene: TRBD2; clone size: NA; V gene: TRBV27; J gene: TRBJ2-3; CDR3 protein: CASSELAGYTQYF; CDR3 DNA: TGTGCCAGCAGTGAGCTAGCGGGGTATACGCAGTATTTT
D gene: NA; clone size: NA; V gene: TRBV4-1; J gene: TRBJ1-4; CDR3 protein: CASSQAPGLNEKLFF; CDR3 DNA: TGCGCCAGCAGCCAAGCCCCGGGACTTAATGAAAAACTGTTTTTT
D gene: NA; clone size: NA; V gene: TRBV11-2; J gene: TRBJ1-1; CDR3 protein: CASSFPVGTEAFF; CDR3 DNA: TGTGCCAGCAGCTTCCCAGTAGGCACTGAAGCTTTCTTT
D gene: TRBD2; clone size: NA; V gene: TRBV3-1; J gene: TRBJ2-1; CDR3 protein: CASAPTSGNEQFF; CDR3 DNA: TGTGCCAGCGCACCGACTAGCGGCAATGAGCAGTTCTTC
D gene: NA; clone size: NA; V gene: TRBV6-2/TRBV6-3; J gene: TRBJ2-3; CDR3 protein: CASSPPAATDTQYF; CDR3 DNA: TGTGCCAGCAGCCCCCCGGCCGCCACAGATACGCAGTATTTT
D gene: TRBD1; clone size: NA; V gene: TRBV29-1; J gene: TRBJ2-1; CDR3 protein: CSVVTGASSYNEQFF; CDR3 DNA: TGCAGCGTTGTGACAGGGGCTTCCTCCTACAATGAGCAGTTCTTC
D gene: NA; clone size: NA; V gene: TRBV5-1; J gene: TRBJ1-2; CDR3 protein: CASRLAGLREDYGYTF; CDR3 DNA: TGCGCCAGCAGGTTGGCGGGATTGAGGGAAGACTATGGCTACACCTTC
D gene: TRBD2; clone size: NA; V gene: TRBV3-1; J gene: TRBJ2-1; CDR3 protein: CASSQRTSEGEQFF; CDR3 DNA: TGTGCCAGCAGCCAGCGGACTAGCGAGGGAGAGCAGTTCTTC
D gene: NA; clone size: NA; V gene: TRBV7-9; J gene: TRBJ1-1; CDR3 protein: CASSLAANTEAFF; CDR3 DNA: TGTGCCAGCAGCTTGGCAGCGAACACTGAAGCTTTCTTT
D gene: NA; clone size: NA; V gene: TRBV20-1; J gene: TRBJ1-1; CDR3 protein: CSARDVAIEAFF; CDR3 DNA: TGCAGTGCTAGAGATGTGGCGATCGAAGCTTTCTTT
D gene: NA; clone size: NA; V gene: TRBV13; J gene: TRBJ2-7; CDR3 protein: CASSLDPAAEQYF; CDR3 DNA: TGTGCCAGCAGCTTAGACCCAGCGGCAGAGCAGTACTTC